Presented here are 14 T cell receptor beta chains from one specimen sequenced in a study of shared clonotypes between healthy human individuals. Produced via immunoSEQ multiplex PCR; TCRdb's table is partial and in-frame only. The sample records millions of clones, 85% to 95% being singletons. Sequencing was done on a sample of naive CD4+ T cells from PBMCs. Subset noted: CD45RA+ positively selected. Receptors originate from a man aged 18 to 35 in good health. Some clones in this sample may be carry-over from other donors' samples.

The chain combines TRBV6-1 with TRBJ2-4; no reliable D call. Germline V lookup: CDR1 MNHNS, CDR2 SASEGT. CDR3 size: 14 residues. Trimming pared 6 bases from V and 0 bases from J, leaving 9 bases between. In DNA form, the CDR3 reads TGTGCCAGCAGAGACGAGCTAGCCAAAAACATTCAGTACTTC. It is translated as CASRDELAKNIQYF.

The chain carries TRBV6-1 and TRBJ1-1; no clear D gene. Germline assignment: CDR1 MNHNS and CDR2 SASEGT. V gave up 8 bases and J gave up 2 bases, with 15 bases separating them. The CDR3 consists of 14 residues. The DNA of the CDR3 is TGTGCCAGCCGAAGGCAGGACGATAACACTGAAGCTTTCTTT. Translation: CASRRQDDNTEAFF.

This chain links TRBV6-5 with TRBJ2-1, with TRBD2 identical over 8 bases. This CDR3 comprises 16 residues. Looked up from germline, CDR1 is MNHEY and CDR2 is SVGAGI. Germline trimming cut 2 bases from V and 6 bases from J; bases unmatched to any gene: 9. The DNA of the CDR3 is TGTGCCAGCAGTTACCAACCCGGGACTAGGGCCAATGAGCAGTTCTTC. Translating gives CASSYQPGTRANEQFF.

The chain employs TRBV5-1 and TRBJ2-7; TRBD2 might be the D (6 bases). In germline, CDR1 is SGHRS, CDR2 YFSETQ. Trimming shortened V by 4 bases and J by 2 bases, and 13 bases separated the two germline ends. CDR3 size: 14 residues. In DNA, the CDR3 is TGCGCCAGCAGCGGGGGACTTACGACCTACGAGCAGTACTTC. This gives the protein CASSGGLTTYEQYF.

The V call is TRBV7-9, the J call TRBJ2-3, with D tentatively TRBD1 or TRBD2 (5 bases each). The CDR3 is made up of 17 amino acids. Germline loops: CDR1 SEHNR, CDR2 FQNEAQ (reference sequence). Trimming pared 5 bases from V and 6 bases from J, leaving 24 bases between. The CDR3 DNA follows: TGTGCCAGCAGCCAGCCAAAAGTGCCCGGGGCTTCGGATACGCAGTATTTT. This gives the protein CASSQPKVPGASDTQYF.

The rearrangement links TRBV7-3 to TRBJ1-1, with D possibly being TRBD1 (5 bases). This CDR3 region has 16 residues. Trimming removed 5 bases at V and 3 bases at J, with 19 bases between. Germline V gene lookup returns CDR1 SGHTA and CDR2 FQGTGA. CDR3 nucleotides: TGTGCCAGCAGCCTAAGGGGTGGCGGCGGCCACACTGAAGCTTTCTTT. It is translated as CASSLRGGGGHTEAFF.

As concerns this clone: The same CDR3 also results from other DNA sequences found in this sample. The chain uses TRBV28 and TRBJ2-6, with a tentative D call TRBD1 (6 bases). V lost 5 bases and J lost 2, with 10 bases in between. Germline CDR1 and CDR2: MDHEN and SYDVKM. The CDR3 loop spans 15 amino acids. The CDR3 bases are TGTGCCAGCAGTACCTCAGGGGCTGGGGCCAACGTCCTGACTTTC. Translation gives CASSTSGAGANVLTF. Using reference TRBV28 and TRBJ2-6 for the parts outside the CDR3, the full variable domain is DVKVTQSSRYLVKRTGEKVFLECVQDMDHENMFWYRQDPGLGLRLIYFSYDVKMKEKGDIPEGYSVSREKKERFSLILESASTNQTSMYLCASSTSGAGANVLTFGAGSRLTVL.

This chain uses TRBV6-6 with TRBJ2-1; 9 bases are a match to TRBD2. Germline loops: CDR1 MNHNY, CDR2 SVGAGI (reference sequence). J was trimmed by 9 bases and V by 6 bases; bases with no gene match: 6. This CDR3 is built from 13 residues. CDR3 coding DNA: TGTGCCAGCAGGACCAAACTAGCGGGTGAGCAGTTCTTC. It is translated as CASRTKLAGEQFF.

The J gene is TRBJ1-1, the V gene TRBV6-5; unclear D gene. V gave up 7 bases and J gave up 1 base, with 16 bases separating them. The CDR3 is made up of 15 amino acids. CDR1 MNHEY and CDR2 SVGAGI come from the germline V gene. CDR3: CASTYSQWSNTEAFF. In nucleotides, the CDR3 is TGTGCCAGCACCTACTCCCAGTGGTCGAACACTGAAGCTTTCTTT.

Details on this clone: The same CDR3 also results from other DNA sequences found in this sample. The rearrangement uses TRBV6-1 and TRBJ2-7; 10 nucleotides agree with TRBD1. Germline V gives CDR1 MNHNS, CDR2 SASEGT. With 9 bases clipped from V and 0 bases from J, the junction kept 5 bases outside the gene matches. CDR3 length: 14 residues. The DNA of the CDR3 is TGTGCCAGTTCGGGACAGGGGTCCTCCTACGAGCAGTACTTC. It yields the protein CASSGQGSSYEQYF.

The chain uses TRBV25-1 and TRBJ2-7; D not certain. Germline V gene data show CDR1 as MGHDK and CDR2 as SYGVNS. Trimming cost V 5 bases and J 0 bases, with 8 bases left between them. The CDR3 is 13 residues long. The CDR3 region has the DNA TGTGCCAGCAGTACTGGCGGCTCCTACGAGCAGTACTTC. Amino acids: CASSTGGSYEQYF.

The rearrangement uses TRBV28 and TRBJ2-7; D possibly corresponds to TRBD2 (5 bases). V shed 5 bases and J shed 2 bases, with 28 bases lying between them. Looked up from germline, CDR1 is MDHEN and CDR2 is SYDVKM. The length of the CDR3 is 19 residues. Here the CDR3 reads CASSPPPAQPGSYTYEQYF. The CDR3 DNA sequence: TGTGCCAGCAGTCCCCCACCTGCACAGCCGGGGTCTTATACCTACGAGCAGTACTTC.

As DNA, the CDR3 is TGCGCCAGCAGCTTGTCCCTGGGGTTAGGCGAGACCCAGTACTTC. Translating it yields CASSLSLGLGETQYF. The chain combines TRBV5-1 with TRBJ2-5; no definite D call. This CDR3 region has 15 residues. With 1 base removed from V and 5 bases from J, the gap between germline ends came to 15 bases. Germline values: CDR1 SGHRS, CDR2 YFSETQ.

V gene TRBV6-1 combines with J gene TRBJ1-1; no definite D call. The CDR3 covers 13 residues. The germline CDR1 and CDR2 sequences are MNHNS and SASEGT. The V gene lost 3 bases and the J gene lost 1 base, with 6 bases spanning the gap. Written as DNA, the CDR3 is TGTGCCAGCAGTGACCCCTGGAACACTGAAGCTTTCTTT. Its protein is CASSDPWNTEAFF.